This record concerns one T cell receptor beta chain sequence. Its cognate antigen is unknown. The data derive from a study of vaccination and CD4 T cells after COVID-19. Oncomine TCR Beta short-read sequencing was applied to DNA from cultured CD4+ T cells. MiXCR, applied by TCRdb to the PCR reads, yields one record per CDR3 protein. The sample contains about 21,000 distinct CDR3 sequences, approximately 49% of which appear only once. The treatment: roughly ten-day PBMC culture with coronavirus spike peptide pools or control peptides (ViraFEST assay). Material for sequencing was CD4+ T cells from blood, cultured in vitro. The TCR sequence derives from a human donor who had recovered from COVID-19.

CDR3 amino acids: CASSRGLAGGTDTQYF. The CDR3 bases are TGTGCCAGCAGCCGCGGACTAGCGGGGGGCACAGATACGCAGTATTTT. The chain links TRBV6-1 to TRBJ2-3, with TRBD2 matching 13 bases. This CDR3 is built from 16 residues. The germline V gene has CDR1 MNHNS and CDR2 SASEGT. The V segment lost 6 bases and the J segment 1 base; nucleotides outside the gene matches: 4.